Described below is a single T cell receptor (beta chain) sequence and its context. The antigen remains undetermined. The data were obtained in a study of vaccination and CD4 T cells after COVID-19. In the study overall: The post-COVID samples were taken a median about 100 days after diagnosis, anywhere from 35 to 161.

V was cut by 3 bases and J by 0 bases, with 8 bases left in between. CDR1 is MDHEN, CDR2 SYDVKM, per germline. The CDR3 is made up of 15 amino acids. Cultured CD4+ T cell DNA was sequenced using the Oncomine TCR Beta short-read assay. TCRdb analysed the PCR reads with MiXCR anew, one entry per CDR3 protein. Here the sample spans roughly 15,000 distinct CDR3 sequences, roughly 43% being singletons. As to treatment: 10-day PBMC culture with coronavirus spike peptide pools or control peptides (ViraFEST assay). Per-well cultures of roughly 2 million PBMCs received around 10 IU/ml IL-2 and 10 ug/ml peptide pools.

Sequenced: CD4+ T cells from blood, cultured in vitro. The chain is built from TRBV28 and TRBJ1-4; D remains ambiguous. The clonotype originates from a human donor who had recovered from COVID-19. CDR3 DNA sequence: TGTGCCAGCAGTTTTAGGACGGCAACTAATGAAAAACTGTTTTTT. Its protein product is CASSFRTATNEKLFF.